This T cell receptor beta chain was sequenced for a study of CD8 T cells in Susac syndrome. Germline CDR1 and CDR2: SEHNR and FQNEAQ (reference sequence). V was clipped by 5 bases and J by 4 bases; unmatched bases: 6. This CDR3 has 14 amino acids. The RNA input was about 0.5 to 1 ug, and it was reverse transcribed with random hexamers. One entry per CDR3 protein results from TCRdb running MiXCR on the immunoSEQ multiplex PCR reads. This table has roughly 300,000 distinct CDR3 sequences, 70% to 90% appearing once. The chain has TRBV7-9 and TRBJ1-1, with 8 nucleotides matching TRBD1. Sequencing was performed on CD8+ T cells from PBMCs. The TCR originated in a human donor with multiple sclerosis. This CDR3 is CASSVTTGGTEAFF. The CDR3 bases are TGTGCCAGCAGCGTTACAACAGGGGGCACTGAAGCTTTCTTT.